These 17 T cell receptor beta chains originate from one sample sequenced in a study of blood T cell repertoires in COVID-19. Clones were read by immunoSEQ multiplex PCR, and TCRdb kept only the in-frame ones, dropping some. The table records approximately 98,000 clones, about 90% of them present only once. Sequencing was carried out using peripheral blood. All receptors come from a human donor in a cohort sampled during active COVID-19.

V and J are TRBV28 and TRBJ1-2; tentatively, D is TRBD1 (5 bases). Trimming left V 5 bases short and J 1 base short, with 11 bases between. There are 14 residues in the CDR3. In germline, CDR1 is MDHEN, CDR2 SYDVKM. In DNA, the CDR3 is TGTGCCAGCAGTAGGAGGGGAATTAACTATGGCTACACCTTC. It translates to CASSRRGINYGYTF.

This chain links TRBV7-2 with TRBJ2-6; tentatively, D is TRBD2 (5 bases). Trimming removed 5 bases at V and 0 bases at J, with 14 bases between. The CDR3 has 17 amino acids. Germline assignment: CDR1 SGHTA and CDR2 FQGNSA. This chain's CDR3 is CASSASGLYSGANVLTF. Written as DNA, the CDR3 is TGTGCCAGCAGCGCATCTGGACTGTACTCTGGGGCCAACGTCCTGACTTTC.

The gene calls are TRBV7-3 and TRBJ2-5; TRBD1 matches at 7 bases. The CDR3 sequence is 17 residues long. V gave up 2 bases and J gave up 0 bases; unmatched junction bases: 9. The germline gives CDR1 SGHTA, CDR2 FQGTGA. CDR3 sequence (DNA): TGTGCCAGCAGCTTACAGGTGGGACAGCGAAACCAAGAGACCCAGTACTTC. It specifies CASSLQVGQRNQETQYF.

The chain uses TRBV7-3 and TRBJ2-7; D is possibly TRBD2 (5 bases). This CDR3 is built from 13 residues. Deletions cut 6 bases from V and 6 bases from J, with 15 bases between. CDR1 is SGHTA, CDR2 FQGTGA, per germline. The CDR3 loop is CASSPIAGSEQYF. DNA for the CDR3: TGTGCCAGCAGTCCAATCGCGGGTTCCGAGCAGTACTTC.

This chain joins TRBV20-1 and TRBJ1-6, with no clear D. Trimming stripped 3 bases from V and 10 bases from J, with 13 bases between. The germline gives CDR1 DFQATT, CDR2 SNEGSKA (reference sequence). The length of the CDR3 is 13 residues. The CDR3 coding sequence is TGCAGTGCTAGTTCCGGGGTGGAGTCACCCCTCCACTTT. Amino acid sequence: CSASSGVESPLHF.

This clone occurred a few times. The genes are TRBV10-3 and TRBJ1-5; maybe TRBD1 (6 bases). Germline assignment: CDR1 ENHRY and CDR2 SYGVKD. The CDR3 totals 17 residues. V was shortened by 10 bases and J by 5 bases, with 27 bases between the two germline ends. The DNA of the CDR3 is TGTGCCACCAAGAGCTCGGCAGGGGACGAGGGGTATCAGCCCCAGCATTTT. It translates to CATKSSAGDEGYQPQHF.

This rearrangement joins TRBV7-8 to TRBJ2-1, with TRBD2 matching over 13 bases. CDR3 length: 15 amino acids. Germline V gene data show CDR1 as SGHVS and CDR2 as FQNEAQ. J lost 12 bases, V lost 8 bases, and 13 bases had no gene match. The CDR3 bases are TGTGCCAGCTACCAACTAGCGGGGGGGAGTCAGGGGCAGTTCTTC. Its translation is CASYQLAGGSQGQFF.

This chain connects TRBV28 to TRBJ1-2, with TRBD1 matching 8 bases. With 2 bases clipped from V and 7 bases from J, the junction kept 9 bases outside the gene matches. The germline V gene has CDR1 MDHEN and CDR2 SYDVKM. The CDR3 totals 15 residues. The CDR3 loop reads CASSLGETGVLGYTF. CDR3 DNA sequence: TGTGCCAGCAGTTTAGGCGAGACAGGGGTTCTTGGCTACACCTTC.

This chain connects TRBV28 to TRBJ2-5; weak D call: TRBD2 (5 bases). The CDR3 extends over 17 amino acids. The germline V gene encodes CDR1 MDHEN and CDR2 SYDVKM. With 4 bases removed from V and 1 base from J, the gap between germline ends came to 19 bases. CDR3 sequence reads: CASSSPRGEVSQETQYF. DNA of the CDR3: TGTGCCAGCAGTTCACCCCGGGGAGAGGTATCCCAAGAGACCCAGTACTTC.

The gene calls are TRBV16 and TRBJ2-4; tentative D call: TRBD1 (6 bases). With 0 bases removed from V and 1 base from J, the gap between germline ends came to 13 bases. Germline-derived CDR1 and CDR2 are KGHSY and FQNENV. CDR3 size: 17 residues. The CDR3 nucleotides are TGTGCCAGCAGCCAATCCTCGGCAGGGGTCGCCAAAAACATTCAGTACTTC. It yields the protein CASSQSSAGVAKNIQYF.

Regarding this clone: Other DNA sequences from this sample encode an identical CDR3 as well. This sequence joins TRBV11-2 and TRBJ1-1; TRBD1 is a possible D gene (5 bases). This CDR3 is 13 amino acids long. CDR1 SGHAT and CDR2 FQNNGV come from the germline V gene. Trimming cost V 5 bases and J 9 bases, with 16 bases left between them. The DNA for the CDR3 is TGTGCCAGCAGCCGCGATGAAGGGGCCCAAGCTTTCTTT. Translating it yields CASSRDEGAQAFF.

This chain links TRBV27 with TRBJ2-7; TRBD2 matches 8 bases. The germline CDR1 and CDR2 sequences are MNHEY and SMNVEV (reference sequence). The CDR3 runs 13 residues. Trimming took 7 bases from V and 3 from J; bases not matched to a gene: 5. CDR3 loop: CASTGGDRYEQYF. Here the CDR3 DNA reads TGTGCCAGCACCGGGGGGGACCGCTACGAGCAGTACTTC.

This chain connects TRBV6-4 to TRBJ1-2, with D possibly TRBD1 on 5 matching bases. Trimming took off 4 bases at V and 7 bases at J, with 10 bases between the two ends. The CDR3 is 12 amino acids. The germline CDR1 and CDR2 sequences are MRHNA and SNTAGT. The CDR3 sequence is CASSGRGGGYTF. The CDR3 DNA reads TGTGCCAGCAGTGGAAGGGGTGGTGGCTACACCTTC.

The chain combines TRBV19 with TRBJ1-6, with 11 bases aligning to TRBD1. CDR3 length: 15 amino acids. Germline CDR1 is LNHDA and CDR2 is SQIVND (reference sequence). J gave up 8 bases and V 9 bases, and 9 bases lay outside the gene matches. The CDR3 region is CASTRTGGSYSPLHF. The CDR3 coding sequence is TGTGCCAGCACCCGGACAGGGGGCTCCTATTCACCCCTCCACTTT. Drawing the rest from reference TRBV19 and TRBJ1-6, the complete variable domain is DGGITQSPKYLFRKEGQNVTLSCEQNLNHDAMYWYRQDPGQGLRLIYYSQIVNDFQKGDIAEGYSVSREKKESFPLTVTSAQKNPTAFYLCASTRTGGSYSPLHFGNGTRLTVT.

The V and J genes are TRBV19 and TRBJ1-5, with no clear D. The ends were cut back, 3 bases at V and 5 bases at J, with 11 bases in the middle. CDR1 and CDR2 (germline): LNHDA, SQIVND (reference sequence). This CDR3 has 14 amino acids. The CDR3 is CASSIKAGDQPQHF. In DNA form, the CDR3 reads TGTGCCAGTAGTATTAAAGCAGGTGATCAGCCCCAGCATTTT. Supplemented by reference TRBV19 and TRBJ1-5, the full variable domain reads DGGITQSPKYLFRKEGQNVTLSCEQNLNHDAMYWYRQDPGQGLRLIYYSQIVNDFQKGDIAEGYSVSREKKESFPLTVTSAQKNPTAFYLCASSIKAGDQPQHFGDGTRLSIL.

V gene TRBV23-1 combines with J gene TRBJ1-5, with 8 positions matching TRBD1. TRBV23-1 is an ORF, with its function uncertain. This CDR3 is built from 17 residues. With 4 bases clipped from V and 2 bases from J, the junction kept 10 bases outside the gene matches. The CDR3 protein is CASSRRDRGRCNQPQHF. The CDR3 nucleotides read TGCGCCAGCAGTCGGAGAGACAGGGGTCGGTGCAATCAGCCCCAGCATTTT.

The chain uses TRBV9 and TRBJ2-7; the D gene is possibly TRBD2 (5 bases). This CDR3 contains 17 residues. CDR1 is SGDLS, CDR2 YYNGEE, per germline. The V end was cut by 0 bases, the J end by 2 bases, with 18 bases between. The CDR3 here is CASSVAGWSPPAYEQYF. CDR3 nucleotides: TGTGCCAGCAGCGTAGCGGGGTGGTCCCCTCCGGCCTACGAGCAGTACTTC.